The entry that follows covers one T cell receptor beta chain sequence. An end of the junction does not agree with germline; a read error may underlie this. Genomic DNA served as template for TCR beta VDJ and CDR3 profiling. MiXCR, run by TCRdb on the reads, gives a single entry per CDR3 protein. The top ten clones hold 15% to 20% of a sample with some 200,000 distinct CDR3 sequences, under 55% of them seen once. Those patients picked for sequencing had displayed CD8+CD57+ cell expansion on flow cytometry. The record originates from a study of CD8+CD57+ T cells in acquired aplastic anemia. This receptor was identified in a human donor with aplastic anemia. What was sequenced was sorted CD4+, CD8+, or CD8+CD57+ T cells (not recorded which) from PBMCs.

CDR3 sequence reads: CTSSSGLAGEETQYF. The CDR3 nucleotides read TGTACCAGCAGCTCCGGGCTAGCAGGGGAAGAGACCCAGTACTTC. The chain links TRBV7-6 to TRBJ2-5, with a tentative D call TRBD1 (6 bases). This CDR3 is built from 15 residues. Germline V CDR1 and CDR2: SGHVS, FNYEAQ.